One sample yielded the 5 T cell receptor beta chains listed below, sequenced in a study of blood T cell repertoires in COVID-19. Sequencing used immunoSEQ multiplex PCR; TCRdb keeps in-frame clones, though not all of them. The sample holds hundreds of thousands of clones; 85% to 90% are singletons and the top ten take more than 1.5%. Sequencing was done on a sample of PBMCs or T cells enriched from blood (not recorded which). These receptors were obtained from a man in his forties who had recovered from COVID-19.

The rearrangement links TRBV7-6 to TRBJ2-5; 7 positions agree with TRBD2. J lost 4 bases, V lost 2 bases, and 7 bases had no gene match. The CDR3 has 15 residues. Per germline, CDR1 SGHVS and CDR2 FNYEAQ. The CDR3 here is CASSLTQLALETQYF. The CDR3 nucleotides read TGTGCCAGCAGCTTAACCCAACTAGCGTTAGAGACCCAGTACTTC.

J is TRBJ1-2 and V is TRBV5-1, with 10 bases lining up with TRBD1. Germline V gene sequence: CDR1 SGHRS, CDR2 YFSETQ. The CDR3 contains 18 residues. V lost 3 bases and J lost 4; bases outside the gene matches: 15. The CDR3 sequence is CASSWRDRGVLTAYGYTF. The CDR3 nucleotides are TGCGCCAGCAGCTGGAGGGACAGGGGCGTTCTTACCGCCTATGGCTACACCTTC.

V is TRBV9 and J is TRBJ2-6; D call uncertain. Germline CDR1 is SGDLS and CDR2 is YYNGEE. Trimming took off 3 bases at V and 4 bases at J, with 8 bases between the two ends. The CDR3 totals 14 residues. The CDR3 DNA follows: TGTGCCAGCAGCGCTCCTTTAGGGGCCAACGTCCTGACTTTC. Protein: CASSAPLGANVLTF.

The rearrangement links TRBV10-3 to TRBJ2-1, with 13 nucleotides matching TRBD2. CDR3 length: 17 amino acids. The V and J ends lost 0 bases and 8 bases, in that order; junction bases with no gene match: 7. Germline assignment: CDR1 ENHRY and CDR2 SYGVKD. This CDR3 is CAISESRTSGSNHEQFF. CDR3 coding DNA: TGTGCCATCAGTGAGTCAAGGACTAGCGGGAGCAATCATGAGCAGTTCTTC.

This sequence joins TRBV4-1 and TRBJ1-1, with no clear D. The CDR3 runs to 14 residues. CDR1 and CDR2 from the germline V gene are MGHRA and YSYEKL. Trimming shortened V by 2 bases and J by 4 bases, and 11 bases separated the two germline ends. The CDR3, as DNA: TGCGCCAGCAGCCAACTGGCGGATGGCACTGAAGCTTTCTTT. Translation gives CASSQLADGTEAFF.